The 13 T cell receptor beta chains below were found in one sample sequenced in a study of cytomegalovirus exposure and HLA in healthy donors. 60 Vbeta and 13 Jbeta primers were used in PCR. TCRdb keeps only in-frame clones here, not all; method: immunoSEQ multiplex PCR. The sample has some 98,000 clones; 81% are singletons. The sequencing input was PBMCs. These receptor sequences come from a human donor in good health.

The chain joins TRBV5-1 to TRBJ1-5; 7 bases map to TRBD1. Losses at the gene ends were 0 bases for V and 9 bases for J; bases not matched to a gene: 6. Germline CDR1 SGHRS, CDR2 YFSETQ. The CDR3 runs to 14 residues. CDR3 residues: CASSLATGVRPQHF. The CDR3 DNA is TGCGCCAGCAGCTTGGCCACAGGGGTCCGGCCCCAGCATTTT. Based on the CDR3 plus reference TRBV5-1 and TRBJ1-5, the full variable domain is KAGVTQTPRYLIKTRGQQVTLSCSPISGHRSVSWYQQTPGQGLQFLFEYFSETQRNKGNFPGRFSGRQFSNSRSEMNVSTLELGDSALYLCASSLATGVRPQHFGDGTRLSIL.

The chain joins TRBV7-8 to TRBJ1-5; a possible D gene is TRBD1 (6 bases). CDR3 length: 17 amino acids. Trimming took 5 bases from V and 3 from J, leaving 20 bases between them. Germline lookup yields CDR1 SGHVS and CDR2 FQNEAQ. CDR3 in amino acids: CASSIGGGPKANQPQHF. DNA for the CDR3: TGTGCCAGCAGCATTGGGGGGGGGCCAAAGGCCAATCAGCCCCAGCATTTT.

This clone was detected only a few times. The genes are TRBV6-6 and TRBJ2-1; TRBD2 might be the D (6 bases). The CDR3 loop spans 15 amino acids. Germline CDR1 reads MNHNY; CDR2 reads SVGAGI (reference sequence). V was pared by 2 bases and J by 1 base, with 9 bases between. DNA of the CDR3: TGTGCCAGCAGTTACACGGGGGATTCCTACAATGAGCAGTTCTTC. This gives the protein CASSYTGDSYNEQFF.

The rearrangement joins TRBV4-1 to TRBJ2-3, with unresolved D. CDR3 length equals 13 residues. Germline CDR1 and CDR2: MGHRA and YSYEKL. Trimming took off 2 bases at V and 2 bases at J, with 5 bases between the two ends. CDR3 sequence (DNA): TGCGCCAGCAGCCAAATCTCCACAGATACGCAGTATTTT. This sequence encodes CASSQISTDTQYF.

The count of this clone is one. V is TRBV2 and J is TRBJ2-3, with 8 bases aligning to TRBD1. This CDR3 has 15 amino acids. Germline V CDR1 and CDR2: SNHLY, FYNNEI. V gave up 4 bases and J gave up 4 bases; unmatched junction bases: 7. The CDR3 protein is CASSGVRGRADTQYF. CDR3 in DNA: TGTGCCAGCAGTGGGGTCAGGGGGCGCGCAGATACGCAGTATTTT.

This chain joins TRBV19 and TRBJ1-2; TRBD1 matches at 10 bases. V shed 5 bases and J 3 bases; nucleotides not matched to a gene: 6. The CDR3 is 15 amino acids. Germline lookup yields CDR1 LNHDA and CDR2 SQIVND (reference sequence). The chain's CDR3 is CASSPGQGQYYGYTF. CDR3 coding DNA: TGTGCCAGTAGTCCGGGACAGGGGCAGTACTATGGCTACACCTTC.

This clone showed up just once. This sequence joins TRBV19 and TRBJ2-7, with a possible D match to TRBD1 (6 bases). V was pared by 4 bases and J by 1 base, with 11 bases between. This CDR3 has 14 residues. Germline V gene lookup returns CDR1 LNHDA and CDR2 SQIVND (reference sequence). CDR3 in amino acids: CASSRGPPSYEQYF. The CDR3 coding sequence is TGTGCCAGTAGTAGGGGGCCGCCATCCTACGAGCAGTACTTC.

The V and J genes are TRBV7-2 and TRBJ2-7; 10 bases fit TRBD2. Trimming took 4 bases from V and 7 from J; bases not matched to a gene: 4. This CDR3 contains 13 residues. CDR1 and CDR2 from the germline V gene are SGHTA and FQGNSA. The CDR3 region has the DNA TGTGCCAGCAGCTGGACTAGCGGAGGGGAGCAGTACTTC. This encodes CASSWTSGGEQYF. The full variable domain, rest sourced from reference TRBV7-2 and TRBJ2-7, is GAGVSQSPSNKVTEKGKDVELRCDPISGHTALYWYRQSLGQGLEFLIYFQGNSAPDKSGLPSDRFSAERTGGSVSTLTIQRTQQEDSAVYLCASSWTSGGEQYFGPGTRLTVT.

The J gene is TRBJ1-4, the V gene TRBV28; 9 nucleotides agree with TRBD1. The CDR3 extends over 14 amino acids. CDR1 and CDR2 (germline): MDHEN, SYDVKM. V was pared by 4 bases and J by 3 bases, with 0 bases of the junction left unmatched. In DNA, the CDR3 is TGTGCCAGCAGTTGGACAGGGGCTAATGAAAAACTGTTTTTT. Its translation: CASSWTGANEKLFF.

CDR3 region: CASGPYTEAFF. The CDR3 coding sequence is TGTGCCAGTGGGCCCTACACTGAAGCTTTCTTT. The rearrangement links TRBV19 to TRBJ1-1; D remains ambiguous. The V gene's germline CDR1 is LNHDA and CDR2 SQIVND (reference sequence). V gave up 8 bases and J gave up 3 bases, with 7 bases separating them. The CDR3 sequence is 11 residues long.

The J gene is TRBJ2-3, the V gene TRBV7-2; TRBD2 matches 8 bases. The germline V gene has CDR1 SGHTA and CDR2 FQGNSA. J lost 3 bases, V lost 5 bases, and 10 bases had no gene match. The CDR3 is 16 residues long. CDR3 sequence (DNA): TGTGCCAGCAGCCCGTCCCCGGGGGGGCGGACAGATACGCAGTATTTT. Its protein product is CASSPSPGGRTDTQYF.

The genes are TRBV7-2 and TRBJ2-7, with D maybe TRBD1 (5 bases). In germline, CDR1 is SGHTA, CDR2 FQGNSA. The CDR3 has 14 amino acids. The V and J ends lost 3 bases and 3 bases respectively, with 12 bases between them. The chain's CDR3 is CASSLQGGNYEQYF. The CDR3 nucleotides read TGTGCCAGCAGCTTGCAGGGTGGGAACTACGAGCAGTACTTC. The whole variable domain, filled in from reference TRBV7-2 and TRBJ2-7, reads GAGVSQSPSNKVTEKGKDVELRCDPISGHTALYWYRQSLGQGLEFLIYFQGNSAPDKSGLPSDRFSAERTGGSVSTLTIQRTQQEDSAVYLCASSLQGGNYEQYFGPGTRLTVT.

This chain joins TRBV28 and TRBJ2-5, with D uncertain. Germline CDR1 MDHEN, CDR2 SYDVKM. V lost 6 bases and J 0 bases, leaving 8 bases between the germline ends. This CDR3 contains 13 residues. CDR3 coding DNA: TGTGCCAGCAGCCCTCTGTACCAAGAGACCCAGTACTTC. It yields the protein CASSPLYQETQYF.